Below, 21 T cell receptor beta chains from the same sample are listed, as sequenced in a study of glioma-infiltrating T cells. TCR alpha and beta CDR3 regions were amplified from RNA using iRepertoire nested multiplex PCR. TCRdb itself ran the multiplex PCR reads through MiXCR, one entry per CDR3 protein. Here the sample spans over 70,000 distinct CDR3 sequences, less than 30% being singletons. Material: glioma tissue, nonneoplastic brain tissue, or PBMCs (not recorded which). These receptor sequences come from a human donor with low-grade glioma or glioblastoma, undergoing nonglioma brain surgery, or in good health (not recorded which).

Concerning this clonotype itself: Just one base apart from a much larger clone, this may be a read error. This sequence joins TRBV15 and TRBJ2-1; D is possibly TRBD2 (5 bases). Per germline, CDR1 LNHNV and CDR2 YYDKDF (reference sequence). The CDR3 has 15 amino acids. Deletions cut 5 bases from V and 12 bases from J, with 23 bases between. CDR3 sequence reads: CATSVVTAGGRMQFF. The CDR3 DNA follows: TGTGCCACCAGCGTCGTAACAGCCGGAGGTCGGATGCAGTTCTTC.

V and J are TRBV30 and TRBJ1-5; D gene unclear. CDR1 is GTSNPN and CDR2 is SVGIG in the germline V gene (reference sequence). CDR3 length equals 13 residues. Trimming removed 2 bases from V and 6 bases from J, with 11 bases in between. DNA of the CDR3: TGTGCCTGGAGTTCGGGGAGAAGTCAGCCCCAGCATTTT. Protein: CAWSSGRSQPQHF.

The CDR3 reads CASSHRDRGLYEQFF. As DNA, the CDR3 is TGTGCCAGCAGCCACCGGGACAGGGGGCTGTACGAGCAGTTCTTC. V gene TRBV11-2 combines with J gene TRBJ2-1, with 12 bases lining up with TRBD1. The V gene's germline CDR1 is SGHAT and CDR2 FQNNGV. The J segment lost 10 bases and the V segment lost 5 bases, leaving 9 bases of the junction unmatched. CDR3 size: 15 residues.

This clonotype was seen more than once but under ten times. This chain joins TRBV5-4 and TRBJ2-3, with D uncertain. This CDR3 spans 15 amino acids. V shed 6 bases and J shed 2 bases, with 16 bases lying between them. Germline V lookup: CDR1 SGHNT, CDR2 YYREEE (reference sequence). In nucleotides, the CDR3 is TGTGCCAGCACCTCATTGGGCTACTACACAGATACGCAGTATTTT. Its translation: CASTSLGYYTDTQYF.

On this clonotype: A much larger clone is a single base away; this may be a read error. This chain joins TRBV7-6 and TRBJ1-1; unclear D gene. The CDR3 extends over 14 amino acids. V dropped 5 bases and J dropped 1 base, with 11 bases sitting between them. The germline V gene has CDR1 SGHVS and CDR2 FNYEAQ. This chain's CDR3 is CASSPVRANTEAFF. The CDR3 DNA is TGTGCCAGCAGCCCCGTTCGGGCGAACACTGAAGCTTTCTTT.

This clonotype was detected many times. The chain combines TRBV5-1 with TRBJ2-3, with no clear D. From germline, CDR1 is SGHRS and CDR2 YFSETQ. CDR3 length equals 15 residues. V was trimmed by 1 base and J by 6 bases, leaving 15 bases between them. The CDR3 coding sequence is TGCGCCAGCAGCTTGTTAGGTTTTGGTTCGGATACGCAGTATTTT. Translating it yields CASSLLGFGSDTQYF.

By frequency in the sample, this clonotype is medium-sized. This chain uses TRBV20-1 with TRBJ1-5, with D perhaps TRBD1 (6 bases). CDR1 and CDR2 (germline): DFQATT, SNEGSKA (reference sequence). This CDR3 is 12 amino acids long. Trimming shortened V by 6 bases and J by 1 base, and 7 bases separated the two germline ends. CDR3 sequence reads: CSARGSNQPQHF. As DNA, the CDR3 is TGCAGTGCGAGGGGGAGCAATCAGCCCCAGCATTTT.

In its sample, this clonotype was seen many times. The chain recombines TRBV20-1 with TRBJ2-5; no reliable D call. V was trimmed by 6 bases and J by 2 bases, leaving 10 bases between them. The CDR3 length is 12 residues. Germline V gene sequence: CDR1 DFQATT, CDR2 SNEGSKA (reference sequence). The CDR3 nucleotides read TGCAGTGCCCGACCGGATCAAGAGACCCAGTACTTC. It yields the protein CSARPDQETQYF.

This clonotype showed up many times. Here the CDR3 reads CASSRPGTGYNEQFF. CDR3 DNA: TGTGCCAGCAGCCGCCCCGGGACAGGTTACAATGAGCAGTTCTTC. This chain connects TRBV7-9 to TRBJ2-1; the match to TRBD1 covers 8 bases. In germline, CDR1 is SEHNR, CDR2 FQNEAQ (reference sequence). The CDR3 runs 15 residues. V was pared by 5 bases and J by 4 bases, with 7 bases of the junction left unmatched.

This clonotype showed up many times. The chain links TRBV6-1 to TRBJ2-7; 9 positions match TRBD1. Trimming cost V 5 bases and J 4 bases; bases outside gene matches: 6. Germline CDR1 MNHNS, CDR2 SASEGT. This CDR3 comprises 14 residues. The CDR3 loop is CASSPTGGKYEQYF. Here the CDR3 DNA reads TGTGCCAGCAGTCCAACAGGGGGCAAGTACGAGCAGTACTTC.

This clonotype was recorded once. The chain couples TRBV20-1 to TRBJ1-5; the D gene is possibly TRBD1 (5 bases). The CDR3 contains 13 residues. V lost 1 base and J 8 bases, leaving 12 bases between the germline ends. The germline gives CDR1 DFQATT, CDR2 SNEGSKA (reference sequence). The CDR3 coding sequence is TGCAGTGCTAGAGGACCAATCAGGGAGCCCCAGCATTTT. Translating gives CSARGPIREPQHF.

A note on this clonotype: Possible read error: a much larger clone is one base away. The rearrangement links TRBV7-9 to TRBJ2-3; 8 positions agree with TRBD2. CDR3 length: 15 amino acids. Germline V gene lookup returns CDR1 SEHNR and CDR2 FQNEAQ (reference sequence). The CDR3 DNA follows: TGTGCCAGCAGTTCTGGACTAGCAGGCACAGATAAGCAGTATTTT. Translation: CASSSGLAGTDKQYF.

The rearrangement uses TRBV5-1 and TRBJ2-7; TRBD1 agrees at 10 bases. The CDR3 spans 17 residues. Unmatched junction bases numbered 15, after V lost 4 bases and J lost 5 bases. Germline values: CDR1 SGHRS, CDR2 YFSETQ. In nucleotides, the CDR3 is TGCGCCAGCAGCGCGGGTACCTCCGGGACAGGGGCCAACGAGCAGTACTTC. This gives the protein CASSAGTSGTGANEQYF.

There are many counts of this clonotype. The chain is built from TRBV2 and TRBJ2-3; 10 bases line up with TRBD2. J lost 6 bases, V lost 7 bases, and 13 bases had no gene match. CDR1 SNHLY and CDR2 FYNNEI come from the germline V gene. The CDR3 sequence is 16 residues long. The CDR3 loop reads CASNRFLAGVSDTQYF. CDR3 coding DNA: TGTGCCAGCAACCGATTCCTAGCGGGAGTTTCGGATACGCAGTATTTT.

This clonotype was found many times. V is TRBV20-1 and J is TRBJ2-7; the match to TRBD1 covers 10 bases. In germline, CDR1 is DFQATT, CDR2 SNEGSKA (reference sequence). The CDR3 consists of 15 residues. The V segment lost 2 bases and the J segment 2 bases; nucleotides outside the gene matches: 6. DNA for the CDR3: TGCAGTGCTAGAAAAGGAGGACAGGGGGCCTACGAGCAGTACTTC. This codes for CSARKGGQGAYEQYF.

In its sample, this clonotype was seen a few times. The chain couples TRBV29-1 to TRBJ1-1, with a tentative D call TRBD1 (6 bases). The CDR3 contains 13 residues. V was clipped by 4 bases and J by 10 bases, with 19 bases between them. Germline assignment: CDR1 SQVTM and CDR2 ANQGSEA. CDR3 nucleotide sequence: TGCAGCGTTGTGGATAGACAACAGGGCCGAGCTTTCTTT. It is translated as CSVVDRQQGRAFF.

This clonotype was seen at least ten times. CDR3 protein: CSVDDYTF. The CDR3 region has the DNA TGCAGCGTTGACGACTACACCTTC. J is TRBJ1-2 and V is TRBV29-1; D is ambiguous. Trimming removed 3 bases from V and 10 bases from J, with 3 bases in between. Germline V gene lookup returns CDR1 SQVTM and CDR2 ANQGSEA. This CDR3 is built from 8 residues.

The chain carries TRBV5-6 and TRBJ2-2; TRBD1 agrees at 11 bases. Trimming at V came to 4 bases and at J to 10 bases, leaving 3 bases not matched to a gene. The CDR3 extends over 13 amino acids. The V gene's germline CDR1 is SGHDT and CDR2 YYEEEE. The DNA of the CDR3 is TGTGCCAGCAGCCTGGACAGGGGGCAGGAGCTGTTTTTT. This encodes CASSLDRGQELFF.

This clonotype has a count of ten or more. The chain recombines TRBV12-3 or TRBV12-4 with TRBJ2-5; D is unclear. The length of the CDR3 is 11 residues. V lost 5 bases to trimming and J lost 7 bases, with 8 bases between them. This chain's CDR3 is CASSQVGTQYF. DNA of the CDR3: TGTGCCAGCAGTCAAGTTGGGACCCAGTACTTC.

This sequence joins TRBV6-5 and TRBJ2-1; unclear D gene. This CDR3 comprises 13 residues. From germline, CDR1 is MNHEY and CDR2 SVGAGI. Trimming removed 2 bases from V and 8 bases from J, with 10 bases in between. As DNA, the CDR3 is TGTGCCAGCAGTTACAGGAGCTCCTATGAGCAGTTCTTC. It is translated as CASSYRSSYEQFF.

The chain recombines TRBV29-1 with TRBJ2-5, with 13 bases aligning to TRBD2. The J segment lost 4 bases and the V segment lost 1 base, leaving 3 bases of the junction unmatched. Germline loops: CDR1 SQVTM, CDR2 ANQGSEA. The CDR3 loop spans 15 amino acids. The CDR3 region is CSVEGTSGRRETQYF. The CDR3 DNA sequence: TGCAGCGTTGAAGGGACTAGCGGGAGACGAGAGACCCAGTACTTC.